The 20 T cell receptor beta chains in this list originate from one sample, sequenced in a study of identical twins. TCRdb fed the 5' RACE reads into MiXCR, producing one record per CDR3 protein. The sample contains about 520,000 distinct CDR3 sequences, roughly a fifth of which appear only once. These data were likewise used in another study, on T cells expressing NK-cell markers.

The sequenced material came from CD4+ T cells sorted from blood. The receptors were sampled from a woman between 18 and 30 years old in good health.

This clonotype was found many times. The chain employs TRBV12-3 or TRBV12-4 and TRBJ1-6; weak D call: TRBD1 (6 bases). The CDR3 length is 15 residues. V lost 3 bases to trimming and J lost 8 bases, with 14 bases between them. As DNA, the CDR3 is TGTGCCAGCAGTTTTCTAACCGGGGGCGATTCACCCCTCCACTTT. This gives the protein CASSFLTGGDSPLHF.

The rearrangement uses TRBV20-1 and TRBJ1-5, with 11 bases matching TRBD1. Germline assignment: CDR1 DFQATT and CDR2 SNEGSKA (reference sequence). The CDR3 covers 16 residues. Trimming removed 4 bases from V and 7 bases from J; junction bases left unmatched: 12. The DNA of the CDR3 is TGCAGTGCTACCCGGGAAGGACAGGGGGCAGGACAGCCCCAGCATTTT. As protein: CSATREGQGAGQPQHF.

The chain recombines TRBV7-3 with TRBJ1-1; D remains unclear. V was clipped by 2 bases and J by 5 bases, with 9 bases between them. Germline CDR1 is SGHTA and CDR2 is FQGTGA. The CDR3 consists of 13 residues. The CDR3, as DNA: TGTGCCAGCAGCTTAGGACCTTTGACTGAAGCTTTCTTT. Translating it yields CASSLGPLTEAFF.

This clonotype occurred a few times. V usage is TRBV12-3 or TRBV12-4 and J usage is TRBJ2-2, with D perhaps TRBD1 (6 bases). The CDR3 totals 15 residues. Trimming removed 2 bases from V and 4 bases from J, with 11 bases in between. The CDR3 reads CASSLYQGSTGELFF. In DNA form, the CDR3 reads TGTGCCAGCAGTTTATACCAGGGGTCCACCGGGGAGCTGTTTTTT.

This chain links TRBV4-1 with TRBJ2-3, with D tentatively TRBD2 (6 bases). Germline V lookup: CDR1 MGHRA, CDR2 YSYEKL. The CDR3 extends over 16 amino acids. V lost 7 bases and J 1 base, leaving 18 bases between the germline ends. The CDR3 sequence is CASNSKTSSGTDTQYF. CDR3 DNA: TGCGCCAGCAACTCCAAGACGTCTAGCGGCACAGATACGCAGTATTTT.

This clonotype was recorded a few times. The J gene is TRBJ1-2, the V gene TRBV25-1, with D perhaps matching TRBD1 (5 bases). V lost 6 bases, J lost 8 bases, and 16 bases lay in between. Germline CDR1 and CDR2: MGHDK and SYGVNS. The CDR3 totals 13 residues. In DNA, the CDR3 is TGTGCCAGCAGGGCCGCGGGGGGAAGGGGCTACACCTTC. Its translation is CASRAAGGRGYTF.

V usage is TRBV3-1 and J usage is TRBJ1-1, with 7 bases aligning to TRBD1. The CDR3 extends over 11 amino acids. Unmatched junction bases numbered 8, after V lost 8 bases and J lost 11 bases. Germline V gives CDR1 LGHDT, CDR2 YNNKEL (reference sequence). Here the CDR3 reads CASRDSARAFF. As DNA, the CDR3 is TGTGCCAGCCGGGACAGCGCGAGGGCTTTCTTT.

This clonotype was recorded a few times. The CDR3 DNA reads as TGCAGTGCCCCCCAGGGACTAGCGAAGGGAAACAATGAGCAGTTCTTC. Translating it yields CSAPQGLAKGNNEQFF. The chain recombines TRBV20-1 with TRBJ2-1; 10 bases are a match to TRBD2. The CDR3 runs 16 residues. J was trimmed by 5 bases and V by 6 bases; bases with no gene match: 13. Germline V gene lookup returns CDR1 DFQATT and CDR2 SNEGSKA (reference sequence).

The chain joins TRBV12-3 or TRBV12-4 to TRBJ2-7; D gene ambiguous. The ends were cut back, 6 bases at V and 0 bases at J, with 21 bases in the middle. The CDR3 spans 17 residues. The CDR3 DNA reads as TGTGCCAGCAGCCAATCCTGGGCGTCAGAGAGCTCCTACGAGCAGTACTTC. It specifies CASSQSWASESSYEQYF.

The rearrangement joins TRBV30 to TRBJ2-5; tentative D call: TRBD1 (5 bases). Germline V gene data show CDR1 as GTSNPN and CDR2 as SVGIG (reference sequence). The V and J ends lost 3 bases and 7 bases respectively, with 15 bases between them. The CDR3 is 13 amino acids. The CDR3 nucleotides read TGTGCCTGGAGCCCCCTCTCCCAGGGGACCCAGTACTTC. Translating gives CAWSPLSQGTQYF.

The gene calls are TRBV9 and TRBJ2-4; 10 bases are a match to TRBD2. Germline values: CDR1 SGDLS, CDR2 YYNGEE. The CDR3 extends over 15 amino acids. V gave up 0 bases and J gave up 9 bases; unmatched junction bases: 6. The CDR3 sequence is CASSVESSGGGIQYF. The CDR3 DNA reads as TGTGCCAGCAGCGTAGAGTCTAGCGGGGGTGGCATTCAGTACTTC. Looking up the rest from reference TRBV9 and TRBJ2-4 gives the full variable domain: DSGVTQTPKHLITATGQRVTLRCSPRSGDLSVYWYQQSLDQGLQFLIQYYNGEERAKGNILERFSAQQFPDLHSELNLSSLELGDSALYFCASSVESSGGGIQYFGAGTRLSVL.

A few counts support this clonotype. The rearrangement joins TRBV15 to TRBJ2-3; 7 bases align to TRBD1. The CDR3 has 19 amino acids. V was clipped by 1 base and J by 2 bases; unmatched bases: 15. Germline-derived CDR1 and CDR2 are LNHNV and YYDKDF (reference sequence). The CDR3 reads CATSRGGPGGVVFTDTQYF. The CDR3 DNA sequence: TGTGCCACCAGCAGAGGGGGACCAGGGGGAGTTGTGTTCACAGATACGCAGTATTTT.

This clonotype appeared many times. J is TRBJ1-5 and V is TRBV7-9; D gene uncertain. Germline V gene lookup returns CDR1 SEHNR and CDR2 FQNEAQ (reference sequence). V was trimmed by 2 bases and J by 7 bases, leaving 15 bases between them. This CDR3 comprises 15 residues. Written as DNA, the CDR3 is TGTGCCAGCAGCTTAATGGAGGGATTAGGACAGCCCCAGCATTTT. As protein: CASSLMEGLGQPQHF. Full variable domain (rest looked up from reference TRBV7-9 and TRBJ1-5): DTGVSQNPRHKITKRGQNVTFRCDPISEHNRLYWYRQTLGQGPEFLTYFQNEAQLEKSRLLSDRFSAERPKGSFSTLEIQRTEQGDSAMYLCASSLMEGLGQPQHFGDGTRLSIL.

By sample share, this clonotype is medium-sized. The V and J genes are TRBV20-1 and TRBJ2-1, with 7 bases aligning to TRBD2. V was clipped by 1 base and J by 3 bases; unmatched bases: 6. CDR3 length equals 15 residues. Germline CDR1 reads DFQATT; CDR2 reads SNEGSKA (reference sequence). The CDR3 region has the DNA TGCAGTGCTAGAGGGGGAGGGACGGACTACAATGAGCAGTTCTTC. This codes for CSARGGGTDYNEQFF.

The sample holds many counts of this clonotype. The chain has TRBV5-1 and TRBJ1-1; 7 bases map to TRBD1. Germline loops: CDR1 SGHRS, CDR2 YFSETQ. Trimming cost V 2 bases and J 5 bases; bases outside gene matches: 6. The CDR3 has 14 residues. The CDR3 loop reads CASSFAGGGTEAFF. The CDR3 DNA is TGCGCCAGCAGCTTTGCAGGGGGGGGTACTGAAGCTTTCTTT.

To note about this clonotype: A read error is possible here, since a much larger clone lies one base away. The chain couples TRBV5-1 to TRBJ2-7; TRBD2 matches 10 bases. There are 15 residues in the CDR3. Germline V gene sequence: CDR1 SGHRS, CDR2 YFSETQ. CDR3 protein: CASSSLAGATYQQYF. The CDR3 region has the DNA TGCGCCAGCAGCTCTCTAGCGGGAGCGACCTACCAGCAGTACTTC.

V gene TRBV20-1 combines with J gene TRBJ2-7; 8 bases agree with TRBD1. J was trimmed by 2 bases and V by 0 bases; bases with no gene match: 9. The CDR3 is 16 residues long. Germline CDR1 reads DFQATT; CDR2 reads SNEGSKA (reference sequence). DNA of the CDR3: TGCAGTGCTAGAGATTATGGTCAGGGGGCACCCTACGAGCAGTACTTC. Translating it yields CSARDYGQGAPYEQYF.

The V and J genes are TRBV20-1 and TRBJ2-1; tentative D call: TRBD2 (5 bases). The CDR3 is made up of 13 amino acids. Per the germline V gene, CDR1 is DFQATT and CDR2 is SNEGSKA (reference sequence). CDR3: CSVAGDSYNEQFF. The DNA for the CDR3 is TGCAGCGTAGCCGGGGACTCCTACAATGAGCAGTTCTTC.

The chain couples TRBV7-9 to TRBJ2-2; D gene uncertain. V lost 1 base and J 5 bases, leaving 11 bases between the germline ends. Germline CDR1 SEHNR, CDR2 FQNEAQ (reference sequence). This CDR3 has 15 residues. The CDR3 is CASSLEGSETGELFF. As DNA, the CDR3 is TGTGCCAGCAGCTTAGAAGGGTCTGAAACCGGGGAGCTGTTTTTT.

Regarding this clonotype: At one end, the junction sequence differs from germline, possibly due to a read error. This chain connects TRBV20-1 to TRBJ2-5, with TRBD2 as a possible D gene (5 bases). Germline CDR1 and CDR2: DFQATT and SNEGSKA (reference sequence). This CDR3 spans 15 amino acids. In DNA, the CDR3 is TGCAGTGCTAGATCCGTACTAGTCCCCCAAAAGACCCAGTACTTC. It encodes CSARSVLVPQKTQYF.